The rows below give T cell receptor beta chains drawn from one sample of a study of technical replicates of blood from a few donors. Some clones are missing from TCRdb's copy, which holds only in-frame ones; the method was immunoSEQ multiplex PCR. The sample includes around 76,000 clones, roughly 92% of them seen just once. Sequencing was done on a sample of T cells isolated from PBMCs. These receptors were obtained from a human donor in good health. The CDR3 runs from the conserved cysteine through the conserved F or W. D genes are given only for firm matches. Expanded clones are given a class, and other clones once, few, many or no size at all.

abundance: NA; v_gene: TRBV5-4; j_gene: TRBJ1-2; d_gene: TRBD1; len: 15; CDR3aa: CASSYGTGDFKGYTF; CDR3nt: TGTGCCAGCAGCTATGGGACAGGGGATTTTAAAGGCTACACCTTC
abundance: NA; v_gene: TRBV6-1; j_gene: TRBJ1-2; d_gene: NA; len: 12; CDR3aa: CASSDSRYGYTF; CDR3nt: TGTGCCAGCAGTGATAGCAGATATGGCTACACCTTC
abundance: NA; v_gene: TRBV2; j_gene: TRBJ2-7; d_gene: TRBD2; len: 16; CDR3aa: CASSEDGRGGSYEQYF; CDR3nt: TGTGCCAGCAGTGAAGATGGGCGGGGGGGATCCTACGAGCAGTACTTC
abundance: few; v_gene: TRBV30; j_gene: TRBJ1-5; d_gene: TRBD1; len: 16; CDR3aa: CAWTPPRDRRNQPQHF; CDR3nt: TGTGCCTGGACCCCCCCTCGGGACAGGCGAAATCAGCCCCAGCATTTT
abundance: NA; v_gene: TRBV29-1; j_gene: TRBJ1-2; d_gene: NA; len: 14; CDR3aa: CSVPLDPEAYGYTF; CDR3nt: TGCAGCGTCCCACTCGATCCTGAAGCCTATGGCTACACCTTC
abundance: NA; v_gene: TRBV6-6; j_gene: TRBJ2-3; d_gene: TRBD1; len: 14; CDR3aa: CASRRQGSTDTQYF; CDR3nt: TGTGCCAGCAGGCGACAGGGCTCCACAGATACGCAGTATTTT
abundance: NA; v_gene: TRBV10-3; j_gene: TRBJ1-2; d_gene: TRBD1; len: 11; CDR3aa: CAISTGDGYTF; CDR3nt: TGTGCCATCAGTACAGGGGATGGCTACACCTTC
abundance: NA; v_gene: TRBV5-4; j_gene: TRBJ2-3; d_gene: TRBD1; len: 15; CDR3aa: CASSSAGQGPDTQYF; CDR3nt: TGTGCCAGCAGCTCAGCTGGACAGGGCCCAGATACGCAGTATTTT
abundance: NA; v_gene: TRBV2; j_gene: TRBJ2-1; d_gene: NA; len: 15; CDR3aa: CASSGSGKPYNEQFF; CDR3nt: TGTGCCAGCAGTGGCTCGGGGAAACCCTACAATGAGCAGTTCTTC
abundance: NA; v_gene: TRBV27; j_gene: TRBJ2-5; d_gene: TRBD2; len: 16; CDR3aa: CASSLSASGRRETQYF; CDR3nt: TGTGCCAGCAGTTTATCGGCTAGCGGGAGACGGGAGACCCAGTACTTC
abundance: NA; v_gene: TRBV2; j_gene: TRBJ1-2; d_gene: NA; len: 14; CDR3aa: CASRVAPANYGYTF; CDR3nt: TGTGCCAGCCGAGTAGCACCTGCTAACTATGGCTACACCTTC
abundance: once; v_gene: TRBV11-3; j_gene: TRBJ2-5; d_gene: NA; len: 15; CDR3aa: CASSLRSQGQETQYF; CDR3nt: TGTGCCAGCAGCTTAAGGAGTCAAGGCCAAGAGACCCAGTACTTC
abundance: NA; v_gene: TRBV7-2; j_gene: TRBJ2-5; d_gene: NA; len: 16; CDR3aa: CASSLSIRGGQETQYF; CDR3nt: TGTGCCAGCAGCTTATCTATTCGGGGAGGCCAAGAGACCCAGTACTTC
abundance: NA; v_gene: TRBV27; j_gene: TRBJ2-2; d_gene: TRBD1; len: 17; CDR3aa: CASSPTGTGAAGGELFF; CDR3nt: TGTGCCAGCAGCCCGACCGGGACAGGGGCGGCCGGCGGGGAGCTGTTTTTT
abundance: NA; v_gene: TRBV4-3; j_gene: TRBJ2-5; d_gene: NA; len: 17; CDR3aa: CASSQDLGTGRAETQYF; CDR3nt: TGCGCCAGCAGCCAAGATTTGGGTACAGGGAGGGCAGAGACCCAGTACTTC
abundance: few; v_gene: TRBV7-9; j_gene: TRBJ2-1; d_gene: NA; len: 14; CDR3aa: CASSLGREDNEQFF; CDR3nt: TGTGCCAGCAGCCTAGGAAGGGAGGACAATGAGCAGTTCTTC
abundance: NA; v_gene: TRBV28; j_gene: TRBJ1-5; d_gene: NA; len: 11; CDR3aa: CASSWSQPQHF; CDR3nt: TGTGCCAGCAGTTGGAGCCAGCCCCAGCATTTT
abundance: few; v_gene: TRBV11-2; j_gene: TRBJ2-7; d_gene: NA; len: 12; CDR3aa: CASSQTGHEQYF; CDR3nt: TGTGCCAGCAGCCAAACAGGGCACGAGCAGTACTTC
abundance: NA; v_gene: TRBV9; j_gene: TRBJ2-7; d_gene: NA; len: 13; CDR3aa: CASSVGGSYEQYF; CDR3nt: TGTGCCAGCAGCGTCGGAGGGAGCTACGAGCAGTACTTC
abundance: once; v_gene: TRBV6-5; j_gene: TRBJ2-5; d_gene: TRBD1; len: 15; CDR3aa: CASSTDRGPGETQYF; CDR3nt: TGTGCCAGCAGTACCGACAGGGGGCCAGGAGAGACCCAGTACTTC
abundance: NA; v_gene: TRBV6-6; j_gene: TRBJ1-2; d_gene: NA; len: 11; CDR3aa: CASSMGRGNTF; CDR3nt: TGTGCCAGCAGTATGGGCAGAGGGAACACCTTC
abundance: NA; v_gene: TRBV21-1; j_gene: TRBJ2-2; d_gene: NA; len: 15; CDR3aa: CASRSRVVETGELFF; CDR3nt: TGTGCCAGCAGGAGCAGGGTAGTGGAAACCGGGGAGCTGTTTTTT
abundance: NA; v_gene: TRBV2; j_gene: TRBJ2-7; d_gene: NA; len: 12; CDR3aa: CASSEAFYEQYF; CDR3nt: TGTGCCAGCAGTGAGGCTTTCTACGAGCAGTACTTC
abundance: NA; v_gene: TRBV6-5; j_gene: TRBJ2-3; d_gene: TRBD1; len: 13; CDR3aa: CASSYRGLDTQYF; CDR3nt: TGTGCCAGCAGTTACAGGGGGCTAGATACGCAGTATTTT
abundance: NA; v_gene: TRBV6-5; j_gene: TRBJ1-4; d_gene: NA; len: 12; CDR3aa: CASSYGGGKLFF; CDR3nt: TGTGCCAGCAGTTACGGAGGCGGAAAACTGTTTTTT
abundance: NA; v_gene: TRBV2; j_gene: TRBJ2-1; d_gene: TRBD2; len: 16; CDR3aa: CASSAPASGLRHEQFF; CDR3nt: TGTGCCAGCAGTGCCCCAGCTAGCGGTTTAAGACATGAGCAGTTCTTC
abundance: NA; v_gene: TRBV19; j_gene: TRBJ2-3; d_gene: TRBD2; len: 16; CDR3aa: CASTVTSGEPTDTQYF; CDR3nt: TGTGCCAGTACCGTGACTAGCGGGGAACCCACAGATACGCAGTATTTT
abundance: few; v_gene: TRBV18; j_gene: TRBJ1-1; d_gene: TRBD1; len: 15; CDR3aa: CASSPRGRVNTEAFF; CDR3nt: TGTGCCAGCTCACCCAGGGGGCGGGTGAACACTGAAGCTTTCTTT
abundance: NA; v_gene: TRBV27; j_gene: TRBJ1-2; d_gene: NA; len: 14; CDR3aa: CASSTITGNYGYTF; CDR3nt: TGTGCCAGCAGCACTATAACAGGGAACTATGGCTACACCTTC
abundance: NA; v_gene: TRBV7-3; j_gene: TRBJ2-1; d_gene: TRBD2; len: 15; CDR3aa: CASSLGEGPYNEQFF; CDR3nt: TGTGCCAGCAGCTTAGGGGAGGGCCCCTACAATGAGCAGTTCTTC
abundance: NA; v_gene: TRBV28; j_gene: TRBJ1-5; d_gene: NA; len: 12; CDR3aa: CASRPDRPPQHF; CDR3nt: TGTGCCAGCAGGCCTGACAGACCGCCCCAGCATTTT
abundance: once; v_gene: TRBV5-4; j_gene: TRBJ2-1; d_gene: NA; len: 13; CDR3aa: CASNPQGLGEQFF; CDR3nt: TGTGCCAGCAACCCTCAGGGGTTAGGTGAGCAGTTCTTC
abundance: NA; v_gene: TRBV7-9; j_gene: TRBJ2-2; d_gene: NA; len: 14; CDR3aa: CASSLPRDTGELFF; CDR3nt: TGTGCCAGCAGCTTACCCCGCGACACCGGGGAGCTGTTTTTT
abundance: NA; v_gene: TRBV4-3; j_gene: TRBJ2-7; d_gene: TRBD2; len: 17; CDR3aa: CASSQDSGTSGSYEQYF; CDR3nt: TGCGCCAGCAGCCAAGATTCCGGGACTAGCGGCTCCTACGAGCAGTACTTC
abundance: NA; v_gene: TRBV6-1; j_gene: TRBJ2-7; d_gene: NA; len: 14; CDR3aa: CASSEAPGSYEQYF; CDR3nt: TGTGCCAGCAGTGAAGCGCCCGGGTCCTACGAGCAGTACTTC
abundance: NA; v_gene: TRBV10-1; j_gene: TRBJ1-5; d_gene: NA; len: 13; CDR3aa: CASSPGLNQPQHF; CDR3nt: TGCGCCAGCAGTCCTGGACTGAATCAGCCCCAGCATTTT
abundance: NA; v_gene: TRBV30; j_gene: TRBJ2-1; d_gene: TRBD2; len: 13; CDR3aa: CAWEQRELPEQFF; CDR3nt: TGTGCCTGGGAGCAGCGGGAGCTCCCTGAGCAGTTCTTC
abundance: NA; v_gene: TRBV5-1; j_gene: TRBJ2-1; d_gene: NA; len: 17; CDR3aa: CASSLALQGSGYNEQFF; CDR3nt: TGCGCCAGCAGCTTGGCCTTGCAGGGGAGTGGCTACAATGAGCAGTTCTTC
abundance: NA; v_gene: TRBV9; j_gene: TRBJ1-2; d_gene: NA; len: 12; CDR3aa: CASSTRDYGYTF; CDR3nt: TGTGCCAGCAGCACGAGAGACTATGGCTACACCTTC
abundance: once; v_gene: TRBV7-9; j_gene: TRBJ1-4; d_gene: NA; len: 14; CDR3aa: CASSHLRDSEKLFF; CDR3nt: TGTGCCAGCAGCCACCTCCGGGATTCCGAAAAACTGTTTTTT
abundance: NA; v_gene: TRBV5-1; j_gene: TRBJ2-6; d_gene: NA; len: 17; CDR3aa: CASSLGGDSSGANVLTF; CDR3nt: TGCGCCAGCAGCTTAGGGGGAGATAGCTCTGGGGCCAACGTCCTGACTTTC